This T cell receptor (beta chain) was identified in a study of metastatic and nonmetastatic thyroid tumors. All patients were treatment-naive before thyroid surgery. The CDR3 extends over 12 amino acids. Trimming stripped 6 bases from V and 2 bases from J, with 7 bases between. MiXCR re-clonotyped the PCR reads for TCRdb. The sample includes 35,000 to 45,000 clones, around 2.9% of them seen just once. The clonotype originates from a female donor with papillary thyroid cancer or a benign thyroid nodule (not recorded which). Some clones in this sample may be carry-over from other donors' samples. V and J are TRBV12-3 or TRBV12-4 and TRBJ1-1, with no clear D. The material sequenced was blood. CDR3 protein: CASSPINTEAFF. CDR3 DNA sequence: TGTGCCAGCAGCCCTATTAACACTGAAGCTTTCTTT.